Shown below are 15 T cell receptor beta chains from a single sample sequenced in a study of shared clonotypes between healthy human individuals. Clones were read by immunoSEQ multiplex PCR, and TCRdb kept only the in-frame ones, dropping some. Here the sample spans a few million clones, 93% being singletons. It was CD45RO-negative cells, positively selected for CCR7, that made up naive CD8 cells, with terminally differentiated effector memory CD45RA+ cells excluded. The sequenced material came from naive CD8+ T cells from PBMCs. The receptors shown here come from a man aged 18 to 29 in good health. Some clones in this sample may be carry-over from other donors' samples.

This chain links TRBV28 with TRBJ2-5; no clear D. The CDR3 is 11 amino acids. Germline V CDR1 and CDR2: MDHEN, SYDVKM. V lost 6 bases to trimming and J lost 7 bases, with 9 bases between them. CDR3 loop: CASSSGSTQYF. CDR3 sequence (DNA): TGTGCCAGCAGCTCTGGTTCGACCCAGTACTTC.

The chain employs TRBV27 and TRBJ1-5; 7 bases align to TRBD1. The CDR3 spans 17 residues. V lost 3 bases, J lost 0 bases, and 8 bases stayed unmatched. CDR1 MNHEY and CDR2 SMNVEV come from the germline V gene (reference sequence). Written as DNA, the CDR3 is TGTGCCAGCAGTTTCGAATCGGGACAGAATAGCAATCAGCCCCAGCATTTT. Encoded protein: CASSFESGQNSNQPQHF.

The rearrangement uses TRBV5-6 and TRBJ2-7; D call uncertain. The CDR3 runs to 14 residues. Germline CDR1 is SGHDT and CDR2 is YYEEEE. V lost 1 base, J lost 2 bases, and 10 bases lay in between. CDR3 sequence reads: CASSLSVQTYEQYF. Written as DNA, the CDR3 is TGTGCCAGCAGCTTGAGCGTACAGACCTACGAGCAGTACTTC.

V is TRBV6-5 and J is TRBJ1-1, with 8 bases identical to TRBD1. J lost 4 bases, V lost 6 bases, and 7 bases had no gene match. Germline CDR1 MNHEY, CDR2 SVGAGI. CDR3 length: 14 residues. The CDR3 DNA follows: TGTGCCAGCAGCCAGGACAGGGTGGGCACTGAAGCTTTCTTT. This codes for CASSQDRVGTEAFF.

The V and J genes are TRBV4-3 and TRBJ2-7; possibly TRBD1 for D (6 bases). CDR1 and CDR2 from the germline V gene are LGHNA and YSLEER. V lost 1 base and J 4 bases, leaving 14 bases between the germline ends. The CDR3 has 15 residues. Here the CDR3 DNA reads TGCGCCAGCAGCCAAGCGGCAGGGGAAGGGTACGAGCAGTACTTC. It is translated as CASSQAAGEGYEQYF.

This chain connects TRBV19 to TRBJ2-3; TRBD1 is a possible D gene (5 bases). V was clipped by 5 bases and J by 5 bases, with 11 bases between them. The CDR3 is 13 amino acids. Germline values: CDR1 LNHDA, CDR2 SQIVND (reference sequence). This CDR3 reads CASSARQQDTQYF. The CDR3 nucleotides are TGTGCCAGTAGTGCCCGACAGCAAGATACGCAGTATTTT.

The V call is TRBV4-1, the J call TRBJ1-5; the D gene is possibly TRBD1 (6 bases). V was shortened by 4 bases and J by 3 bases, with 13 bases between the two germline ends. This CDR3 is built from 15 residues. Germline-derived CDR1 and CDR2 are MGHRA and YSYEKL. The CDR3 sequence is CASSPLTGDNQPQHF. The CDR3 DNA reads TGCGCCAGCAGCCCTTTGACAGGAGACAATCAGCCCCAGCATTTT.

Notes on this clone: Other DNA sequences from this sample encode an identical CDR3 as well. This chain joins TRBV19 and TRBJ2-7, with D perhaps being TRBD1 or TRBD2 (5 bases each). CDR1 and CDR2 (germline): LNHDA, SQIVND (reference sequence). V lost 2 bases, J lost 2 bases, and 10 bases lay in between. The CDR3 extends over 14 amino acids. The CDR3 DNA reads TGTGCCAGTAGTATATCCGGGGCCCCCTACGAGCAGTACTTC. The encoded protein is CASSISGAPYEQYF.

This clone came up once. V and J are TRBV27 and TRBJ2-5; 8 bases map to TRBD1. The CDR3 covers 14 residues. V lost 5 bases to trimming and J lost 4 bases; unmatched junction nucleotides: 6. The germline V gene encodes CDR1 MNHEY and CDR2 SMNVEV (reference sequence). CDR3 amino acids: CASSGTGRGETQYF. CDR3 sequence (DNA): TGTGCCAGCAGTGGGACAGGTCGGGGAGAGACCCAGTACTTC.

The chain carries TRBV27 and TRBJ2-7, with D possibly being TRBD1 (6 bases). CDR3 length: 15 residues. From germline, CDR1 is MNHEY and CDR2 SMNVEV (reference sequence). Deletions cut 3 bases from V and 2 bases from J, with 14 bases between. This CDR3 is CASSFIQGPTYEQYF. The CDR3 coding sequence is TGTGCCAGCAGTTTTATACAGGGCCCCACCTACGAGCAGTACTTC.

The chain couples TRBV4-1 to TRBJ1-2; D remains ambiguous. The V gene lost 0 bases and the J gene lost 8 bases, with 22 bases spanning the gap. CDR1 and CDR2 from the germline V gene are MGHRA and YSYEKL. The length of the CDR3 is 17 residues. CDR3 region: CASSQDPKGLLVLGYTF. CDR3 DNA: TGCGCCAGCAGCCAAGATCCGAAAGGGCTTCTGGTATTGGGCTACACCTTC.

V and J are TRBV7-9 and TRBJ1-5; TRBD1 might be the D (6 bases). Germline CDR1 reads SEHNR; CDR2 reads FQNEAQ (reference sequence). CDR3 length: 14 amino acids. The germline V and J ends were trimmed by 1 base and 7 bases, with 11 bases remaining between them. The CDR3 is CASSLGPGVQPQHF. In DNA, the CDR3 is TGTGCCAGCAGCTTAGGCCCAGGGGTCCAGCCCCAGCATTTT.

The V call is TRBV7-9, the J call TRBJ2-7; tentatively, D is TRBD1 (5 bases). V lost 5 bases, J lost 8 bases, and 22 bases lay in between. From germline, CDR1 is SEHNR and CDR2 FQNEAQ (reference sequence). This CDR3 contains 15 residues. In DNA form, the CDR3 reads TGTGCCAGCAGCCCCCCCGACCATGGGGCTGACAAGCAGTACTTC. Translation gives CASSPPDHGADKQYF.

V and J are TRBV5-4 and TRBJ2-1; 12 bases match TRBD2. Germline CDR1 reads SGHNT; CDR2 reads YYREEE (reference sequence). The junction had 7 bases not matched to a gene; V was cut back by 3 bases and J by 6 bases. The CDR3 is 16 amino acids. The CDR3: CASSSLTSGSPNEQFF. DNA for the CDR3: TGTGCCAGCAGCTCCTTGACTAGCGGGAGTCCCAATGAGCAGTTCTTC.

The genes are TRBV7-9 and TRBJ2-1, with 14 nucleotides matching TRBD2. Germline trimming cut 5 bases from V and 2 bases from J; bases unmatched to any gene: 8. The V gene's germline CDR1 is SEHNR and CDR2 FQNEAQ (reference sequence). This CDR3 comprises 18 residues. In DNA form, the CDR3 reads TGTGCCAGCAGCCCACCGACTAGCGGGAGGGAAACCTACAATGAGCAGTTCTTC. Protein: CASSPPTSGRETYNEQFF.